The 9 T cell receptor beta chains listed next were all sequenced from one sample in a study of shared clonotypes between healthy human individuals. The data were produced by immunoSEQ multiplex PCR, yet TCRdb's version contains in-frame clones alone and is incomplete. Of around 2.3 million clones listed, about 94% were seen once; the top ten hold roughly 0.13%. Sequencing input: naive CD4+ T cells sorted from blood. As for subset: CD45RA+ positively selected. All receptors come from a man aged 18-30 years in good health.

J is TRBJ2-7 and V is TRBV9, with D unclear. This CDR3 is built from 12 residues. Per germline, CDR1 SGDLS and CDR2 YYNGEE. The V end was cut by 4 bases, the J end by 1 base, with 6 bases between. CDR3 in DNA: TGTGCCAGCAGCCTACTATCCTACGAGCAGTACTTC. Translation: CASSLLSYEQYF.

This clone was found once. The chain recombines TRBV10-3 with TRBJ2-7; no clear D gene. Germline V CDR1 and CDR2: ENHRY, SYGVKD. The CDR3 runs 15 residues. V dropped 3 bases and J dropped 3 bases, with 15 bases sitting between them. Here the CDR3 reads CAISESLGVYYEQYF. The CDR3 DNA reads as TGTGCCATCAGTGAATCGCTTGGGGTTTACTACGAGCAGTACTTC.

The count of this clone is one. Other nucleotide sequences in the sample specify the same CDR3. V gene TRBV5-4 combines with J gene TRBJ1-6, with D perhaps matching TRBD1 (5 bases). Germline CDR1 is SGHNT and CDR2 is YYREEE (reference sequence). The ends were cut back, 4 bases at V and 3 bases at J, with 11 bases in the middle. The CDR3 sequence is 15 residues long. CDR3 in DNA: TGTGCCAGCAGCCTGGGGCGCAGCTATAATTCACCCCTCCACTTT. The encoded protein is CASSLGRSYNSPLHF.

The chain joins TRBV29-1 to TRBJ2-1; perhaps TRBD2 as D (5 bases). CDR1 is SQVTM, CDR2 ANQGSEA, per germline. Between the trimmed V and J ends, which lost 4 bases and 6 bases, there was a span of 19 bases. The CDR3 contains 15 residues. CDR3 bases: TGCAGCGTTGTAGAGAGGGTTAGTAAGGGCAATGAGCAGTTCTTC. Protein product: CSVVERVSKGNEQFF.

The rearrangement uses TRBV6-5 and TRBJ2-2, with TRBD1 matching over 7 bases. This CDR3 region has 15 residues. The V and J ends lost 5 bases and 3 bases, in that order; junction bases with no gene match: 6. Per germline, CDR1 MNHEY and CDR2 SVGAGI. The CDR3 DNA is TGTGCCAGCAGTCCCGACAGGGCTTACACCGGGGAGCTGTTTTTT. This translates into CASSPDRAYTGELFF.

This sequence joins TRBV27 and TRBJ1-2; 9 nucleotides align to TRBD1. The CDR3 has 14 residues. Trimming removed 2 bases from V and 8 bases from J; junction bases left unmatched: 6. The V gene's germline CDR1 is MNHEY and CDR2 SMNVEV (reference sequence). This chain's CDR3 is CASSLEQGARGYTF. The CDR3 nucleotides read TGTGCCAGCAGTTTAGAACAGGGGGCGCGGGGCTACACCTTC.

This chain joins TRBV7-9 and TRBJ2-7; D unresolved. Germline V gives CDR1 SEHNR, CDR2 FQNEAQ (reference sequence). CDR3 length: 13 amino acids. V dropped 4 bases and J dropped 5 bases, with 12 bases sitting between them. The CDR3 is CASSSSTPHEQYF. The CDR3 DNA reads TGTGCCAGCAGCTCTTCAACCCCGCACGAGCAGTACTTC.

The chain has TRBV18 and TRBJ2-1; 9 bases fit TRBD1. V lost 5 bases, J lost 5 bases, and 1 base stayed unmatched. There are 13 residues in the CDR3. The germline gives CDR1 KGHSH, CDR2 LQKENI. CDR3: CASSGTGNNEQFF. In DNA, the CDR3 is TGTGCCAGCTCAGGGACAGGGAACAATGAGCAGTTCTTC.

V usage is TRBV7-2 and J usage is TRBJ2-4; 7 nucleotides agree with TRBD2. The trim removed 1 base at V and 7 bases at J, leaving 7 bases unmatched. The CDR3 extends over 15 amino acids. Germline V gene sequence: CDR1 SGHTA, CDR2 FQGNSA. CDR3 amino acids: CASSLEGGSRNIQYF. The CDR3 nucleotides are TGTGCCAGCAGCTTAGAGGGAGGGTCCCGGAACATTCAGTACTTC.